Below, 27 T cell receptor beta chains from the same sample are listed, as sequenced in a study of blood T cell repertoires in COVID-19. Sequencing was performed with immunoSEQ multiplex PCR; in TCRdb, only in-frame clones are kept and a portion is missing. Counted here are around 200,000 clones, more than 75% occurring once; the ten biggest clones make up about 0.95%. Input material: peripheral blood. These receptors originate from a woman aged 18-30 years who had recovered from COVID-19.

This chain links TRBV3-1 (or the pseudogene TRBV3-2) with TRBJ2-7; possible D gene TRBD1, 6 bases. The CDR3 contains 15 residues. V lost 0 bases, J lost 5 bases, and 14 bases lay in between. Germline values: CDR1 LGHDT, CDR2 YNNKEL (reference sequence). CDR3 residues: CASSQERAGEHEQYV. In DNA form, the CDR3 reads TGTGCCAGCAGCCAAGAAAGGGCAGGGGAACACGAGCAGTACGTC.

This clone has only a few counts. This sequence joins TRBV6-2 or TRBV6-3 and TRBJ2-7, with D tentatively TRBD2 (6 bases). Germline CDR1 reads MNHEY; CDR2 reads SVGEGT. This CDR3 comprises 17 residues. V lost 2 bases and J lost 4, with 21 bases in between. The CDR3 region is CASSYPLGGVKRYEQYF. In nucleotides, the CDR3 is TGTGCCAGCAGTTACCCATTGGGGGGAGTAAAGAGATACGAGCAGTACTTC.

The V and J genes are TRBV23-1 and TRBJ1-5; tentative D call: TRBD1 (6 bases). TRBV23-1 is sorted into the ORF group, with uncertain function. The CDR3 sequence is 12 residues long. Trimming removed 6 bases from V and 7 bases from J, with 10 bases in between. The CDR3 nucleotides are TGCGCCAGCAGACAGGGCCGGCAGCCCCAGCATTTT. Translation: CASRQGRQPQHF.

CDR3: CASSPYKWGQQETQYF. The CDR3 DNA reads as TGTGCCAGCTCACCTTATAAGTGGGGACAGCAAGAGACCCAGTACTTC. This chain joins TRBV18 and TRBJ2-5; 7 bases line up with TRBD1. CDR1 and CDR2 (germline): KGHSH, LQKENI. The length of the CDR3 is 16 residues. V shed 3 bases and J 2 bases; nucleotides not matched to a gene: 9.

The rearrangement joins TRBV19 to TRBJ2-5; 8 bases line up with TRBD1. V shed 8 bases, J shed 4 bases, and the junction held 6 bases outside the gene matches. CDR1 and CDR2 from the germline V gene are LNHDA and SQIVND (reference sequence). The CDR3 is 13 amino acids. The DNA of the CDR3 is TGTGCCAGTGAAGGCAGGGGGCGAGAGACCCAGTACTTC. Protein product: CASEGRGRETQYF.

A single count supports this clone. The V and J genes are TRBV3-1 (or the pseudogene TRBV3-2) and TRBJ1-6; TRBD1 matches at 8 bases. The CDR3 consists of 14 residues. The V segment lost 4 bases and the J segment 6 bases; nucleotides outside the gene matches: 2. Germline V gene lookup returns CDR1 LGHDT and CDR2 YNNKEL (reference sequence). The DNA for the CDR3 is TGTGCCAGCAGCCCCGGACAGGGTAATTCACCCCTCCACTTT. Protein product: CASSPGQGNSPLHF.

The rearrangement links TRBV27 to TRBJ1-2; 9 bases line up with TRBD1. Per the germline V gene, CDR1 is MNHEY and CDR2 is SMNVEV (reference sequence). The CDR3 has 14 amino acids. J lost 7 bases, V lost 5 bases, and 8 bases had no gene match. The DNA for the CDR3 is TGTGCCAGCAGTCTTACAGGGGGCGCGAGTGGCTACACCTTC. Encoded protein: CASSLTGGASGYTF.

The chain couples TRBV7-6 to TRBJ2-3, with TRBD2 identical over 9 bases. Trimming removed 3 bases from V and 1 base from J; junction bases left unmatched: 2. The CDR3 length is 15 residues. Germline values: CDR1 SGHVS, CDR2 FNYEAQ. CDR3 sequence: CASSLREGRTDTQYF. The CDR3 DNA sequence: TGTGCCAGCAGCTTGCGGGAGGGCCGCACAGATACGCAGTATTTT.

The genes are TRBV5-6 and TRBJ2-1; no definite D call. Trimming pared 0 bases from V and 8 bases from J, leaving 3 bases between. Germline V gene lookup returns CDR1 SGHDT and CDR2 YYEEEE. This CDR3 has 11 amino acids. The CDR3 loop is CASSLADEQFF. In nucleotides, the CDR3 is TGTGCCAGCAGCTTGGCCGATGAGCAGTTCTTC.

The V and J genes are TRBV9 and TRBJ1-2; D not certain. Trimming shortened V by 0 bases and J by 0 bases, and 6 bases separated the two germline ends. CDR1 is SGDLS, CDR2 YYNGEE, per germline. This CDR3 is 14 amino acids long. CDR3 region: CASSVARSNYGYTF. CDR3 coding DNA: TGTGCCAGCAGCGTAGCTAGATCTAACTATGGCTACACCTTC.

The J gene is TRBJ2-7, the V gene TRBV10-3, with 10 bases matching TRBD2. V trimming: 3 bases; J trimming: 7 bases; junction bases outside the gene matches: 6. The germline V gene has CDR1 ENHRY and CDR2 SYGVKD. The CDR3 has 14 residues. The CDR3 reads CAISDSGGAREQYF. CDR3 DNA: TGTGCCATCAGTGACAGCGGGGGGGCCCGGGAGCAGTACTTC.

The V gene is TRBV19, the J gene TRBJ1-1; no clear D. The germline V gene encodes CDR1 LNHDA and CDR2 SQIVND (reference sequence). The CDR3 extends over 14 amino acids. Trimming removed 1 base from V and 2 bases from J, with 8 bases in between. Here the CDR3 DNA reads TGTGCCAGTAGTATAGCTTTACTCAACACTGAAGCTTTCTTT. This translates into CASSIALLNTEAFF.

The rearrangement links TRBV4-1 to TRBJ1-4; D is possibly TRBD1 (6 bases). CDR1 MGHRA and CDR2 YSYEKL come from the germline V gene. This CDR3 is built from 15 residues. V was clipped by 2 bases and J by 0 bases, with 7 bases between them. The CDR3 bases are TGCGCCAGCAGCCAACAGGGGTCAACTAATGAAAAACTGTTTTTT. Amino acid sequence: CASSQQGSTNEKLFF.

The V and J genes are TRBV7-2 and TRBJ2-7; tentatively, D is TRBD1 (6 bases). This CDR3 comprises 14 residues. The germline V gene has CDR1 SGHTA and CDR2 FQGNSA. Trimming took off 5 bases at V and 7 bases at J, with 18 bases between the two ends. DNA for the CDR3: TGTGCCAGCAGCCCACAGGGATCCGCGGGTGAGCAGTACGTC. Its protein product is CASSPQGSAGEQYV.

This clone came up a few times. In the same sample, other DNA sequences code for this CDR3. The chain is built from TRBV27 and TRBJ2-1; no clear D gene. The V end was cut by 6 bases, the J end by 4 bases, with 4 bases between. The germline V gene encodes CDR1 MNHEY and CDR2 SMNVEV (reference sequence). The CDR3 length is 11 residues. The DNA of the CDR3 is TGTGCCAGCAGCCAGTACAATGAGCAGTTCTTC. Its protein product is CASSQYNEQFF.

The CDR3 coding sequence is TGTGCCAGCAGGACGACAGGGTCTCCCACTGAAGCTTTCTTT. Translating it yields CASRTTGSPTEAFF. The rearrangement links TRBV28 to TRBJ1-1, with 7 bases lining up with TRBD1. The CDR3 covers 14 residues. Trimming cost V 6 bases and J 4 bases; bases outside gene matches: 8. Germline V gene lookup returns CDR1 MDHEN and CDR2 SYDVKM.

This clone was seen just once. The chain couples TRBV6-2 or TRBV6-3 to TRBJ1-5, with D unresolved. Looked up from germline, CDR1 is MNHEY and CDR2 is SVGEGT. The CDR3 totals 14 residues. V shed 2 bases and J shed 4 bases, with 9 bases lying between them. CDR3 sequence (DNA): TGTGCCAGCAGTTACCGGTCAAGAAATCAGCCCCAGCATTTT. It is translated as CASSYRSRNQPQHF.

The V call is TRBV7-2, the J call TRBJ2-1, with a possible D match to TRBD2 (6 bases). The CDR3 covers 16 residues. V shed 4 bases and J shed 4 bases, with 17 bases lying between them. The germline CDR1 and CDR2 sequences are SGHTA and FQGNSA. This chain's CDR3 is CASSSLLAIGYNEQFF. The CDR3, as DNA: TGTGCCAGCAGCTCTCTACTAGCAATCGGGTACAATGAGCAGTTCTTC.

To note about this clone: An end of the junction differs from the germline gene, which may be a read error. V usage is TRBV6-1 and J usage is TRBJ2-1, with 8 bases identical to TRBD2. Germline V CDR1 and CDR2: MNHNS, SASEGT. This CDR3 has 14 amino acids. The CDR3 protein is CASSEAGARNEQFF. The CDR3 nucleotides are TGTGCCAGCAGCGAAGCGGGGGCACGGAATGAGCAGTTCTTC.

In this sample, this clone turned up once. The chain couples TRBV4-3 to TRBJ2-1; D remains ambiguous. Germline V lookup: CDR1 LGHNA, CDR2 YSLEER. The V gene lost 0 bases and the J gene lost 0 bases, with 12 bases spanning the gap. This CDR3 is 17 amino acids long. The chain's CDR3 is CASSQDVHFRSYNEQFF. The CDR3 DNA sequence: TGCGCCAGCAGCCAAGATGTCCACTTTCGCTCCTACAATGAGCAGTTCTTC.

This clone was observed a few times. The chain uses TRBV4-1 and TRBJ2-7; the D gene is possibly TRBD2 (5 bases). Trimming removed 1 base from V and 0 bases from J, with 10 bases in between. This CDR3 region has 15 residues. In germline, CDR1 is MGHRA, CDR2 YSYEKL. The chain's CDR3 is CASSQVLGSSYEQYF. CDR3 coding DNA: TGCGCCAGCAGCCAAGTTTTGGGGAGCTCCTACGAGCAGTACTTC.

CDR3 DNA sequence: TGTGCCAGTAACCTCAGGGGGCCATCCTCCTATAATTCACCCCTCCACTTT. Translated, it gives CASNLRGPSSYNSPLHF. The chain uses TRBV19 and TRBJ1-6; 8 bases fit TRBD1. The CDR3 totals 17 residues. Germline V lookup: CDR1 LNHDA, CDR2 SQIVND (reference sequence). V trimming: 7 bases; J trimming: 0 bases; junction bases outside the gene matches: 8.

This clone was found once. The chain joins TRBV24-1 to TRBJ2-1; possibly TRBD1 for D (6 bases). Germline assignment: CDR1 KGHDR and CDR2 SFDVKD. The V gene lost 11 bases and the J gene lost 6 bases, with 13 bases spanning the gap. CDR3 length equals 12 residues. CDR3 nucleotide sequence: TGTGCCATTAAGACAGGTCGCAATGAGCAGTTCTTC. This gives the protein CAIKTGRNEQFF.

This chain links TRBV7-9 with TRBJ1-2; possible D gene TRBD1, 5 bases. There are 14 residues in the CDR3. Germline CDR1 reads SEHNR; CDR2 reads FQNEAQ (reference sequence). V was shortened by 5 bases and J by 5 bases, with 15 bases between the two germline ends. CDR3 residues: CASSDTQGIYGYTF. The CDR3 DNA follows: TGTGCCAGCAGCGATACCCAGGGTATTTATGGCTACACCTTC.

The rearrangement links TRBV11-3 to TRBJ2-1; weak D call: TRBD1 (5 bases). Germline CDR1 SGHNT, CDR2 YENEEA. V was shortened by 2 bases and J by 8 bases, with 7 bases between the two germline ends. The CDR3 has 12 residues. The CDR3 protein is CASSLTGDEQFF. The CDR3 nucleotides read TGTGCCAGCAGCTTAACAGGTGATGAGCAGTTCTTC.

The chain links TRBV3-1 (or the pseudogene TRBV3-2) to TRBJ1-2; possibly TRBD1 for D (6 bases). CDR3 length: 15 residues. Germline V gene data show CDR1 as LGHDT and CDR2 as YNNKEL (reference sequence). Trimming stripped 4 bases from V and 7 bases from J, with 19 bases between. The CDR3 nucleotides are TGTGCCAGCAGCCCCAGAAACAGGGTGCTGGGTGGCTACACCTTC. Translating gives CASSPRNRVLGGYTF.

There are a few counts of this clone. CDR3 sequence: CASSLGRVAGLSDTQYF. DNA of the CDR3: TGCGCCAGCAGCTTGGGTCGCGTCGCGGGTTTGTCAGATACGCAGTATTTT. The chain employs TRBV5-1 and TRBJ2-3, with D possibly being TRBD2 (5 bases). Germline assignment: CDR1 SGHRS and CDR2 YFSETQ. With 0 bases removed from V and 4 bases from J, the gap between germline ends came to 18 bases. The CDR3 loop spans 17 amino acids.